The 9 T cell receptor beta chains below were found in one sample sequenced in a study of CD8 T cells in ankylosing spondylitis. TCRdb analysed the 5' RACE reads with MiXCR anew, one entry per CDR3 protein. Of around 340,000 distinct CDR3 sequences listed, roughly 14% are singletons. The specimen was blood, either unsorted or a sorted T cell fraction (not recorded which). Every receptor here comes from a male donor with ankylosing spondylitis or in good health (not recorded which).

The chain couples TRBV29-1 to TRBJ1-5, with D unclear. V lost 1 base, J lost 4 bases, and 8 bases lay in between. The CDR3 spans 13 residues. The V gene's germline CDR1 is SQVTM and CDR2 ANQGSEA. CDR3 region: CSVEVQRNQPQHF. The CDR3 region has the DNA TGCAGCGTTGAAGTACAGCGGAATCAGCCCCAGCATTTT.

This chain links TRBV7-2 with TRBJ2-1; D is undetermined. V was clipped by 4 bases and J by 9 bases, with 13 bases between them. The CDR3 contains 13 residues. The germline V gene has CDR1 SGHTA and CDR2 FQGNSA. In nucleotides, the CDR3 is TGTGCCAGCAGCTCCCGGTTCTTCGGTGAGCAGTTCTTC. Amino acid sequence: CASSSRFFGEQFF.

The rearrangement uses TRBV20-1 and TRBJ2-1, with D possibly matching TRBD2 (6 bases). This CDR3 is 12 amino acids long. The ends were cut back, 7 bases at V and 4 bases at J, with 11 bases in the middle. The germline V gene encodes CDR1 DFQATT and CDR2 SNEGSKA (reference sequence). The CDR3 sequence is CSGRDGYNEQFF. The CDR3 DNA follows: TGCAGTGGGCGGGACGGATACAATGAGCAGTTCTTC.

This clonotype was counted only a few times. The chain combines TRBV30 with TRBJ2-2; D is uncertain. V dropped 4 bases and J dropped 1 base, with 7 bases sitting between them. CDR1 GTSNPN and CDR2 SVGIG come from the germline V gene (reference sequence). This CDR3 has 13 residues. In nucleotides, the CDR3 is TGTGCCTGGACCGAAGGGAACACCGGGGAGCTGTTTTTT. Translating it yields CAWTEGNTGELFF.

In the case of this clonotype: One end of the junction fails to match germline, which may point to a read error. V is TRBV3-1 and J is TRBJ2-5; weak D call: TRBD1 (5 bases). Germline V gene data show CDR1 as LGHDT and CDR2 as YNNKEL (reference sequence). This CDR3 comprises 13 residues. The chain's CDR3 is CASTQWGQETQYF. DNA of the CDR3: TGTGCCAGCACCCAGTGGGGCCAAGAGACACAGTACTTC.

Only a few counts were recorded for this clonotype. This chain links TRBV4-1 with TRBJ2-7, with 7 bases identical to TRBD1. Germline V gene lookup returns CDR1 MGHRA and CDR2 YSYEKL. The J segment lost 6 bases and the V segment lost 2 bases, leaving 19 bases of the junction unmatched. CDR3 length: 18 amino acids. Here the CDR3 DNA reads TGCGCCAGCAGCCAACTCGTTACTCCCCGGGACAGACGGGGCGAGCAGTACTTC. Encoded protein: CASSQLVTPRDRRGEQYF.

The V gene is TRBV7-9, the J gene TRBJ2-5, with 9 bases that match TRBD2. In germline, CDR1 is SEHNR, CDR2 FQNEAQ (reference sequence). V shed 6 bases, J shed 3 bases, and the junction held 8 bases outside the gene matches. The CDR3 has 15 residues. The CDR3 nucleotides are TGTGCCAGCAGAGCGGGACTAGCCTTGGAAGAGACCCAGTACTTC. Translation: CASRAGLALEETQYF.

This clonotype was seen only a few times. The J gene is TRBJ2-5, the V gene TRBV7-9, with 9 bases identical to TRBD2. V lost 4 bases to trimming and J lost 2 bases; unmatched junction nucleotides: 11. The CDR3 sequence is 17 residues long. Germline values: CDR1 SEHNR, CDR2 FQNEAQ (reference sequence). The CDR3 spells CASSSSRLAEIQETQYF. The DNA of the CDR3 is TGTGCCAGCAGCTCGTCAAGACTAGCGGAAATACAAGAGACCCAGTACTTC.

This sequence joins TRBV12-3 or TRBV12-4 and TRBJ2-7, with 7 bases aligning to TRBD1. This CDR3 is 16 amino acids long. V was pared by 5 bases and J by 0 bases, with 10 bases of the junction left unmatched. The CDR3 spells CASSETGAPSSYEQYF. Here the CDR3 DNA reads TGTGCCAGCAGTGAAACAGGGGCCCCAAGCTCCTACGAGCAGTACTTC.